These 14 T cell receptor beta chains were all obtained from the same sample, sequenced in a study of cytomegalovirus exposure and HLA in healthy donors. Both 60 Vbeta primers and 13 Jbeta primers went into the PCR. The repertoire was sequenced with immunoSEQ multiplex PCR; TCRdb's copy has only in-frame clones and lacks some. Of about 250,000 clones in the sample, roughly two thirds are singletons; the top ten hold under 2.5%. Sequenced sample: PBMCs. These receptors all stem from a female donor in good health and CMV-seronegative.

This sequence joins TRBV18 and TRBJ2-6; 11 bases line up with TRBD2. Germline-derived CDR1 and CDR2 are KGHSH and LQKENI. The CDR3 has 20 amino acids. V shed 3 bases, J shed 4 bases, and the junction held 14 bases outside the gene matches. The CDR3 region has the DNA TGTGCCAGCTCACCCACCTCCGGGGGACTAGCGGTCTTCGGGGCCAACGTCCTGACTTTC. Amino acid sequence: CASSPTSGGLAVFGANVLTF.

This chain uses TRBV11-1 with TRBJ2-3; 13 nucleotides agree with TRBD2. The CDR3 runs 18 residues. Germline trimming cut 5 bases from V and 1 base from J; bases unmatched to any gene: 9. Germline CDR1 reads SGHAT; CDR2 reads FQDESV (reference sequence). The CDR3: CASSLLAGGTLGTDTQYF. CDR3 DNA: TGTGCCAGCAGCCTACTAGCGGGGGGGACGCTCGGCACAGATACGCAGTATTTT.

This chain joins TRBV29-1 and TRBJ1-1; TRBD1 aligns across 8 bases. Germline loops: CDR1 SQVTM, CDR2 ANQGSEA. J was trimmed by 4 bases and V by 6 bases; bases with no gene match: 7. The CDR3 consists of 13 residues. CDR3 sequence: CSVPGQASTEAFF. The CDR3 DNA is TGCAGCGTCCCGGGACAGGCTAGCACTGAAGCTTTCTTT.

This rearrangement joins TRBV5-1 to TRBJ2-1; 10 bases map to TRBD2. Germline lookup yields CDR1 SGHRS and CDR2 YFSETQ. This CDR3 is built from 16 residues. V shed 4 bases, J shed 8 bases, and the junction held 12 bases outside the gene matches. The CDR3 DNA sequence: TGCGCCAGCAGCCGGGGGCTAGCGGGGGATCGCGATGAGCAGTTCTTC. Translated, it gives CASSRGLAGDRDEQFF. Full variable domain (remainder filled in from reference TRBV5-1 and TRBJ2-1): KAGVTQTPRYLIKTRGQQVTLSCSPISGHRSVSWYQQTPGQGLQFLFEYFSETQRNKGNFPGRFSGRQFSNSRSEMNVSTLELGDSALYLCASSRGLAGDRDEQFFGPGTRLTVL.

The chain uses TRBV6-6 and TRBJ2-2; 9 nucleotides match TRBD2. V was clipped by 4 bases and J by 2 bases; unmatched bases: 5. The CDR3 loop spans 16 amino acids. The germline CDR1 and CDR2 sequences are MNHNY and SVGAGI (reference sequence). The CDR3 DNA reads TGTGCCAGCAGTTGGCCTAGCGGGGCCAACACCGGGGAGCTGTTTTTT. Translated: CASSWPSGANTGELFF.

The rearrangement uses TRBV6-1 and TRBJ1-3; no firm D call. The length of the CDR3 is 14 residues. V dropped 6 bases and J dropped 0 bases, with 9 bases sitting between them. Germline CDR1 and CDR2: MNHNS and SASEGT. CDR3 amino acids: CASRMKSSGNTIYF. The CDR3 DNA reads as TGTGCCAGCAGGATGAAGAGCTCTGGAAACACCATATATTTT.

This clone appeared a single time. One junction end does not reproduce the germline sequence, and a read error may be involved. The chain links TRBV7-9 to TRBJ2-3, with D uncertain. CDR1 and CDR2 from the germline V gene are SEHNR and FQNEAQ (reference sequence). There are 13 residues in the CDR3. For the CDR3, the DNA is TGTTCCAGCAGAGCCGTGTTCACAGATACGCAGTATTTT. It yields the protein CSSRAVFTDTQYF.

In nucleotides, the CDR3 is TGTGCCAGCAGCGTAGCCGGGAATGGCTACGAGCAGTACTTC. This gives the protein CASSVAGNGYEQYF. The chain carries TRBV9 and TRBJ2-7; TRBD2 might be the D (5 bases). There are 14 residues in the CDR3. The germline V gene has CDR1 SGDLS and CDR2 YYNGEE. Deletions cut 0 bases from V and 3 bases from J, with 10 bases between.

This chain links TRBV27 with TRBJ2-7, with 12 bases aligning to TRBD2. The junction had 10 bases not matched to a gene; V was cut back by 5 bases and J by 5 bases. The germline CDR1 and CDR2 sequences are MNHEY and SMNVEV (reference sequence). There are 16 residues in the CDR3. The CDR3 loop reads CASSPQTSGSLNEQYF. For the CDR3, the DNA is TGTGCCAGCAGTCCCCAGACTAGCGGGAGTCTGAACGAGCAGTACTTC.

The V and J genes are TRBV14 and TRBJ1-3; no clear D gene. V lost 5 bases to trimming and J lost 1 base, with 12 bases between them. CDR3 length: 15 residues. CDR1 SGHDN and CDR2 FVKESK come from the germline V gene. CDR3 residues: CASSSRGDSGNTIYF. The CDR3 DNA reads as TGTGCCAGCAGCTCCCGAGGAGATTCTGGAAACACCATATATTTT.

This clone showed up just a few times. The J gene is TRBJ1-2, the V gene TRBV5-1, with 11 bases identical to TRBD1. The V and J ends lost 0 bases and 4 bases, in that order; junction bases with no gene match: 2. CDR1 and CDR2 from the germline V gene are SGHRS and YFSETQ. The CDR3 totals 15 residues. The CDR3 loop reads CASSLVGTGGYGYTF. The DNA for the CDR3 is TGCGCCAGCAGCTTGGTCGGGACAGGGGGCTATGGCTACACCTTC.

Regarding this clone: Other DNA sequences from this sample encode an identical CDR3 as well. V usage is TRBV11-2 and J usage is TRBJ2-7; tentatively, D is TRBD2 (6 bases). The CDR3 contains 18 residues. Trimming removed 1 base at V and 2 bases at J, with 21 bases between. CDR1 and CDR2 (germline): SGHAT, FQNNGV. The CDR3 loop reads CASSLGDLLAGIAYEQYF. For the CDR3, the DNA is TGTGCCAGCAGCTTAGGGGATCTTCTGGCGGGAATAGCCTACGAGCAGTACTTC.

The chain couples TRBV5-6 to TRBJ2-2; 9 bases agree with TRBD1. J gave up 4 bases and V 3 bases, and 4 bases lay outside the gene matches. Germline V gene lookup returns CDR1 SGHDT and CDR2 YYEEEE. The CDR3 is 15 residues long. The CDR3 coding sequence is TGTGCCAGCAGCTCGGGACAGGGAGGCACCGGGGAGCTGTTTTTT. It is translated as CASSSGQGGTGELFF.

The J gene is TRBJ2-7, the V gene TRBV6-5, with D maybe TRBD2 (6 bases). The V gene lost 4 bases and the J gene lost 3 bases, with 13 bases spanning the gap. CDR3 length: 14 residues. The germline V gene has CDR1 MNHEY and CDR2 SVGAGI. CDR3 DNA: TGTGCCAGCAGTTGGGGGGACGGGAACTACGAGCAGTACTTC. Protein: CASSWGDGNYEQYF.